This T cell receptor (beta chain) appears in the sequencing data of a study of shared clonotypes between healthy human individuals. Points from the study as a whole: Rarefaction indicated that sorted-subset sequencing remained incomplete although depth was large. Against clonotypes common to all four donors, non-shared ones had lower generation probabilities.

As to this clone: Its antigen is not known.

Per germline, CDR1 MDHEN and CDR2 SYDVKM. The CDR3 totals 19 residues. The ends lost 7 bases at V and 2 bases at J; junction bases unmatched: 16. Using immunoSEQ multiplex PCR, the repertoire was profiled, and TCRdb retains in-frame clones only, with some absent. The table lists more than 1,200,000 clones, around 98.5% of them singletons. This chain connects TRBV28 to TRBJ1-5, with 11 bases that match TRBD1. The sample consisted of naive CD4+ T cells sorted from blood. Subset given: CD45RA+ positively selected. The TCR sequence derives from a man aged 25 to 40 in good health. The CDR3 is CASTRTAGQGVAGNQPQHF. CDR3 DNA: TGTGCCAGCACAAGAACAGCGGGACAGGGGGTTGCGGGCAATCAGCCCCAGCATTTT. The variable domain in full, completed from reference TRBV28 and TRBJ1-5, reads DVKVTQSSRYLVKRTGEKVFLECVQDMDHENMFWYRQDPGLGLRLIYFSYDVKMKEKGDIPEGYSVSREKKERFSLILESASTNQTSMYLCASTRTAGQGVAGNQPQHFGDGTRLSIL.